These 15 T cell receptor beta chains came from one sample sequenced in a study of cytomegalovirus exposure and HLA in healthy donors. PCR used 60 Vbeta primers and 13 Jbeta primers. Data came from immunoSEQ multiplex PCR; TCRdb stores just in-frame clones and leaves some out. This sample has about 190,000 clones, with approximately 75% found just once. Sequencing used PBMCs. These receptors all stem from a man aged 25-40 years in good health and CMV-seropositive.

The V gene is TRBV29-1, the J gene TRBJ2-3, with D maybe TRBD2 (5 bases). The germline V and J ends were trimmed by 3 bases and 2 bases, with 9 bases remaining between them. Germline lookup yields CDR1 SQVTM and CDR2 ANQGSEA. The CDR3 is 13 amino acids. The CDR3 region is CSVEKDSTDTQYF. CDR3 in DNA: TGCAGCGTTGAGAAGGACTCCACAGATACGCAGTATTTT.

CDR3 protein: CASSPSGRNYEQYF. CDR3 bases: TGTGCCAGCAGCCCCAGCGGGAGGAACTACGAGCAGTACTTC. This sequence joins TRBV7-9 and TRBJ2-7; 9 bases are shared with TRBD2. The ends lost 5 bases at V and 3 bases at J; junction bases unmatched: 5. The CDR3 has 14 residues. Germline CDR1 is SEHNR and CDR2 is FQNEAQ (reference sequence).

The CDR3 spells CSVVTGGNTEAFF. DNA of the CDR3: TGCAGCGTTGTGACAGGAGGGAACACTGAAGCTTTCTTT. The rearrangement links TRBV29-1 to TRBJ1-1, with D maybe TRBD1 (6 bases). Germline V CDR1 and CDR2: SQVTM, ANQGSEA. V shed 4 bases and J shed 1 base, with 10 bases lying between them. The CDR3 runs to 13 residues.

This chain connects TRBV5-4 to TRBJ2-2; D might be TRBD2 (7 bases). This CDR3 contains 16 residues. The V and J ends lost 7 bases and 4 bases respectively, with 20 bases between them. The germline gives CDR1 SGHNT, CDR2 YYREEE (reference sequence). The CDR3 sequence is CASGPRGGAPTGELFF. CDR3 bases: TGTGCCAGCGGCCCACGTGGGGGGGCTCCCACCGGGGAGCTGTTTTTT.

As concerns this clone: The same CDR3 also results from other DNA sequences found in this sample. This sequence joins TRBV7-6 and TRBJ2-5, with a tentative D call TRBD2 (5 bases). V was trimmed by 5 bases and J by 4 bases, leaving 5 bases between them. Per germline, CDR1 SGHVS and CDR2 FNYEAQ. The CDR3 covers 11 residues. The CDR3, as DNA: TGTGCCAGCAGCACTAGAGAGACCCAGTACTTC. This codes for CASSTRETQYF.

The chain couples TRBV7-9 to TRBJ2-6, with 7 bases that match TRBD1. The ends lost 0 bases at V and 0 bases at J; junction bases unmatched: 5. The CDR3 loop spans 18 amino acids. Germline V gives CDR1 SEHNR, CDR2 FQNEAQ (reference sequence). The CDR3: CASSLARDSTSGANVLTF. The CDR3 nucleotides are TGTGCCAGCAGCTTAGCCCGGGACAGCACCTCTGGGGCCAACGTCCTGACTTTC.

In its sample, this clone was seen a few times. The J gene is TRBJ2-3, the V gene TRBV18, with a weak D call TRBD2 (5 bases). Germline CDR1 KGHSH, CDR2 LQKENI. The CDR3 covers 15 residues. V gave up 6 bases and J gave up 2 bases, with 15 bases separating them. The CDR3 region is CASSATSMVTDTQYF. The CDR3, as DNA: TGTGCCAGCTCGGCAACTAGTATGGTCACAGATACGCAGTATTTT. The whole variable domain, remainder taken from reference TRBV18 and TRBJ2-3, is NAGVMQNPRHLVRRRGQEARLRCSPMKGHSHVYWYRQLPEEGLKFMVYLQKENIIDESGMPKERFSAEFPKEGPSILRIQQVVRGDSAAYFCASSATSMVTDTQYFGPGTRLTVL.

The chain is built from TRBV28 and TRBJ2-3; TRBD2 matches at 10 bases. The CDR3 is made up of 14 amino acids. V shed 5 bases and J 7 bases; nucleotides not matched to a gene: 6. Germline CDR1 MDHEN, CDR2 SYDVKM. The CDR3 loop is CASSIPSGSNTQYF. The CDR3 DNA reads TGTGCCAGCAGTATTCCTAGCGGGAGCAATACGCAGTATTTT. The whole variable domain, filled in from reference TRBV28 and TRBJ2-3, reads DVKVTQSSRYLVKRTGEKVFLECVQDMDHENMFWYRQDPGLGLRLIYFSYDVKMKEKGDIPEGYSVSREKKERFSLILESASTNQTSMYLCASSIPSGSNTQYFGPGTRLTVL.

The V gene is TRBV28, the J gene TRBJ2-7, with 7 nucleotides matching TRBD2. The CDR3 has 14 amino acids. Unmatched junction bases numbered 11, after V lost 6 bases and J lost 6 bases. Germline V gives CDR1 MDHEN, CDR2 SYDVKM. The CDR3 DNA reads as TGTGCCAGCAGCGAATCGGGACTAACGCCCGAGCAGTACTTC. Its protein is CASSESGLTPEQYF.

As for this clone: This CDR3 fails to terminate in the conserved phenylalanine or tryptophan, so it likely reflects a read error. The chain combines TRBV18 with TRBJ2-7; the match to TRBD1 covers 10 bases. The germline CDR1 and CDR2 sequences are KGHSH and LQKENI. The CDR3 runs 16 residues. The junction had 8 bases not matched to a gene; V was cut back by 4 bases and J by 2 bases. Written as DNA, the CDR3 is TGTGCCAGCTCACTACTCCAGGGACAGGGGACCTACGAGCAGTACCTC. Amino acid sequence: CASSLLQGQGTYEQYL.

V usage is TRBV7-2 and J usage is TRBJ1-1; maybe TRBD1 (6 bases). The CDR3 is made up of 13 amino acids. Trimming cost V 4 bases and J 1 base, with 7 bases left between them. CDR1 and CDR2 from the germline V gene are SGHTA and FQGNSA. In DNA form, the CDR3 reads TGTGCCAGCAGCTCGGGACAGAACACTGAAGCTTTCTTT. This gives the protein CASSSGQNTEAFF.

This clone was seen a few times. This chain connects TRBV6-4 to TRBJ2-7; TRBD2 matches 7 bases. The CDR3 extends over 15 amino acids. The V gene end was trimmed by 3 bases and the J gene end by 4 bases; junction bases not matched to a gene: 9. CDR1 and CDR2 (germline): MRHNA, SNTAGT. For the CDR3, the DNA is TGTGCCAGCAGTGAAGGCGCGGGAGAATTTTACGAGCAGTACTTC. Its protein is CASSEGAGEFYEQYF.

This clone was detected only once. This sequence joins TRBV28 and TRBJ1-2; 7 positions agree with TRBD1. Unmatched junction bases numbered 6, after V lost 6 bases and J lost 8 bases. This CDR3 contains 12 residues. Germline V gene sequence: CDR1 MDHEN, CDR2 SYDVKM. This chain's CDR3 is CASSRQGTGYTF. Written as DNA, the CDR3 is TGTGCCAGCAGCCGACAGGGCACGGGCTACACCTTC.

V gene TRBV30 combines with J gene TRBJ2-5; 11 nucleotides agree with TRBD1. The tail of the sequence fits TRBJ2-7 better, so the J call may be wrong. Per germline, CDR1 GTSNPN and CDR2 SVGIG (reference sequence). The CDR3 has 14 residues. The CDR3 here is CAWSVGQGAYEQYF. The CDR3 DNA reads TGTGCCTGGAGTGTTGGACAGGGGGCGTACGAGCAGTACTTC.

V is TRBV7-2 and J is TRBJ2-7; maybe TRBD2 (6 bases). This CDR3 is 15 amino acids long. Trimming took off 3 bases at V and 0 bases at J, with 12 bases between the two ends. Germline CDR1 reads SGHTA; CDR2 reads FQGNSA. CDR3 nucleotides: TGTGCCAGCAGCTTGGAGGGCGGGCGCTCCTACGAGCAGTACTTC. It specifies CASSLEGGRSYEQYF.